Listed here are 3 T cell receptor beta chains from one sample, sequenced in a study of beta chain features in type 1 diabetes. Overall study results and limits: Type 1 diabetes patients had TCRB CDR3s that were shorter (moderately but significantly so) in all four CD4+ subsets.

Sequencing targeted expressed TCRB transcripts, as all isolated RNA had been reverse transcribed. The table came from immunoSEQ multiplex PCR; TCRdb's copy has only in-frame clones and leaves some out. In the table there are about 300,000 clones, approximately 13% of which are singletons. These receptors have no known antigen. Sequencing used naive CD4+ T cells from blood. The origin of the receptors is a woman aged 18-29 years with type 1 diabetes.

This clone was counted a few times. CDR3 bases: TGTGCCAGCAGGGAGGGTGGGGCCTACGAGCAGTACGTC. Residues: CASREGGAYEQYV. V is TRBV6-5 and J is TRBJ2-7; D is perhaps TRBD2 (6 bases). CDR1 and CDR2 (germline): MNHEY, SVGAGI. The CDR3 covers 13 residues. Trimming pared 6 bases from V and 2 bases from J, leaving 11 bases between.

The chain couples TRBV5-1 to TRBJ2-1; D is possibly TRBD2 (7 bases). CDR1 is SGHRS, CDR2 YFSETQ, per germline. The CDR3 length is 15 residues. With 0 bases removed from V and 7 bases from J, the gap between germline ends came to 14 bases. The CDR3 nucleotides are TGCGCCAGCAGCTTGGTGGGGGCGGGGGTGAATGAGCAGTTCTTC. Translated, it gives CASSLVGAGVNEQFF.

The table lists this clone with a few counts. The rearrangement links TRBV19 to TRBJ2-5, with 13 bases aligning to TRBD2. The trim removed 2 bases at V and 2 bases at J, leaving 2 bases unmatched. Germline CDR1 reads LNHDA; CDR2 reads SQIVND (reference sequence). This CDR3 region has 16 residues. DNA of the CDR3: TGTGCCAGTAGTATACCGGGACTAGCGGGACAAGAGACCCAGTACTTC. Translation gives CASSIPGLAGQETQYF.